This record looks at one TCR beta chain sequence and its context. Antigen unknown. Amplification of TCR beta CDR3 regions was performed using RNA transcripts as template. The HTBI primer set drove a first-round RT-PCR of the TCR CDR3. A single record per CDR3 protein comes from TCRdb applying MiXCR to the multiplex PCR reads. The repertoire holds roughly 500,000 distinct CDR3 sequences, with about 45% as singletons. This sample was taken from a study of T cells in Graves' hyperthyroidism and ophthalmopathy. Overall study findings and caveats: Onset of ophthalmopathy came a median roughly 6 months after the model predicted it.

The CDR3 loop spans 14 amino acids. CDR1 MDHEN and CDR2 SYDVKM come from the germline V gene. Trimming shortened V by 6 bases and J by 7 bases, and 19 bases separated the two germline ends. The sequence came from an adult woman with Graves' disease, either hyperthyroidism or ophthalmopathy (not recorded which). The sequenced material came from peripheral blood or thyroid tissue (not recorded which). The chain carries TRBV28 and TRBJ2-7; possibly TRBD1 for D (5 bases). In DNA form, the CDR3 reads TGTGCCAGCAGGGAAGGCCCGGACACCTCGGAGCAGTACTTC. This gives the protein CASREGPDTSEQYF.